The 26 T cell receptor beta chains presented below share a single source sample, sequenced in a study of cytomegalovirus exposure and HLA in healthy donors. In the PCR, 60 Vbeta and 13 Jbeta primers were used. Only in-frame clones appear in the TCRdb table, and some are missing; sequencing was by immunoSEQ multiplex PCR. The sample has 120,000 or so clones, over 65% seen once. Sequencing was performed on PBMCs. Receptor source: a man aged 18-30 years in good health and CMV-seronegative.

CDR3 DNA sequence: TGTGCCAGCTGCGTTGGAGTTGGAAACACCATATATTTT. This encodes CASCVGVGNTIYF. The chain uses TRBV2 and TRBJ1-3; D ambiguous. The CDR3 sequence is 13 residues long. Germline V gene lookup returns CDR1 SNHLY and CDR2 FYNNEI. The germline V and J ends were trimmed by 8 bases and 3 bases, with 11 bases remaining between them.

This clone was detected only once. The chain has TRBV4-1 and TRBJ1-2; the match to TRBD1 covers 8 bases. Trimming cost V 0 bases and J 8 bases; bases outside gene matches: 14. This CDR3 region has 17 residues. Germline V gene lookup returns CDR1 MGHRA and CDR2 YSYEKL. Here the CDR3 DNA reads TGCGCCAGCAGCCAAGAGTCCGCAGGGGGCGCATCCGGAGGCTACACCTTC. Translated, it gives CASSQESAGGASGGYTF.

The chain joins TRBV5-1 to TRBJ1-1; no clear D. This CDR3 region has 15 residues. V was shortened by 0 bases and J by 0 bases, with 9 bases between the two germline ends. The germline CDR1 and CDR2 sequences are SGHRS and YFSETQ. The CDR3 loop reads CASSLVTDMNTEAFF. The DNA of the CDR3 is TGCGCCAGCAGCTTGGTAACAGACATGAACACTGAAGCTTTCTTT. The entire variable domain, with the rest obtained from reference TRBV5-1 and TRBJ1-1, is as follows: KAGVTQTPRYLIKTRGQQVTLSCSPISGHRSVSWYQQTPGQGLQFLFEYFSETQRNKGNFPGRFSGRQFSNSRSEMNVSTLELGDSALYLCASSLVTDMNTEAFFGQGTRLTVV.

The CDR3 coding sequence is TGTGCCAGCAGCTGGGACAGGGGCGCTACTGAAGCTTTCTTT. Translating it yields CASSWDRGATEAFF. The chain carries TRBV5-6 and TRBJ1-1; TRBD1 agrees at 10 bases. The CDR3 extends over 14 amino acids. The V and J ends lost 3 bases and 5 bases, in that order; junction bases with no gene match: 4. Per the germline V gene, CDR1 is SGHDT and CDR2 is YYEEEE.

In its sample, this clone was seen once. The V gene is TRBV6-1, the J gene TRBJ2-5; 11 nucleotides line up with TRBD2. Germline loops: CDR1 MNHNS, CDR2 SASEGT. The length of the CDR3 is 15 residues. J was trimmed by 2 bases and V by 6 bases; bases with no gene match: 5. The chain's CDR3 is CASRTRLAGQETQYF. CDR3 in DNA: TGTGCCAGCAGGACGAGACTAGCGGGACAAGAGACCCAGTACTTC.

The chain employs TRBV7-9 and TRBJ1-1; TRBD1 aligns across 7 bases. Trimming cost V 4 bases and J 0 bases; bases outside gene matches: 5. Germline V CDR1 and CDR2: SEHNR, FQNEAQ (reference sequence). The CDR3 covers 15 residues. CDR3 in amino acids: CASSSPQGVNTEAFF. In DNA form, the CDR3 reads TGTGCCAGCAGCTCCCCTCAGGGGGTGAACACTGAAGCTTTCTTT.

This chain joins TRBV19 and TRBJ1-2, with D perhaps TRBD1 (5 bases). CDR3 length equals 14 residues. The V end was cut by 5 bases, the J end by 2 bases, with 12 bases between. CDR1 is LNHDA and CDR2 is SQIVND in the germline V gene (reference sequence). CDR3 nucleotides: TGTGCCAGTAGTGTCTCTGACAGCAACTATGGCTACACCTTC. This encodes CASSVSDSNYGYTF.

V and J are TRBV6-4 and TRBJ2-1; D ambiguous. Trimming stripped 5 bases from V and 9 bases from J, with 14 bases between. The germline V gene has CDR1 MRHNA and CDR2 SNTAGT. The CDR3 is made up of 13 amino acids. CDR3 sequence (DNA): TGTGCCAGCAGTTACAGTGGGTCGAGTGAGCAGTTCTTC. Translation gives CASSYSGSSEQFF.

The V call is TRBV5-4, the J call TRBJ1-1, with 8 bases that match TRBD1. CDR3 size: 16 residues. Germline CDR1 and CDR2: SGHNT and YYREEE (reference sequence). The trim removed 4 bases at V and 10 bases at J, leaving 18 bases unmatched. Here the CDR3 reads CASSERGGAGTGGAFF. The DNA of the CDR3 is TGTGCCAGCAGCGAGAGGGGCGGTGCCGGGACAGGCGGAGCTTTCTTT.

This clone came up once. The chain couples TRBV7-3 to TRBJ2-7; 9 bases fit TRBD1. V gave up 5 bases and J gave up 6 bases; unmatched junction bases: 11. The germline gives CDR1 SGHTA, CDR2 FQGTGA. This CDR3 has 15 amino acids. CDR3 region: CASSARDRAGGEQYF. CDR3 nucleotide sequence: TGTGCCAGCAGCGCTCGGGACAGGGCAGGGGGCGAGCAGTACTTC. The full variable domain, with the rest looked up from reference TRBV7-3 and TRBJ2-7, is GAGVSQTPSNKVTEKGKYVELRCDPISGHTALYWYRQSLGQGPEFLIYFQGTGAADDSGLPNDRFFAVRPEGSVSTLKIQRTERGDSAVYLCASSARDRAGGEQYFGPGTRLTVT.

The chain carries TRBV9 and TRBJ2-3; tentatively, D is TRBD2 (6 bases). This CDR3 has 17 residues. Germline values: CDR1 SGDLS, CDR2 YYNGEE. V shed 4 bases and J shed 1 base, with 19 bases lying between them. The CDR3 is CASSPSGGPPRTDTQYF. As DNA, the CDR3 is TGTGCCAGCAGCCCGAGCGGAGGGCCCCCTCGCACAGATACGCAGTATTTT.

V and J are TRBV7-9 and TRBJ2-1; D possibly corresponds to TRBD2 (5 bases). CDR3 length: 13 amino acids. The V end was cut by 7 bases, the J end by 4 bases, with 11 bases between. The V gene's germline CDR1 is SEHNR and CDR2 FQNEAQ (reference sequence). Here the CDR3 reads CASTFAGYNEQFF. CDR3 DNA: TGTGCCAGCACCTTTGCGGGTTACAATGAGCAGTTCTTC.

J is TRBJ2-5 and V is TRBV6-6, with D possibly being TRBD1 (6 bases). The end of the DNA aligns better with TRBJ2-7, so the J call may be wrong. The CDR3 has 14 amino acids. Per the germline V gene, CDR1 is MNHNY and CDR2 is SVGAGI (reference sequence). This chain's CDR3 is CASSYIPPGDEQYF. The DNA of the CDR3 is TGTGCCAGCAGTTACATCCCACCAGGGGACGAGCAGTACTTC.

This sequence joins TRBV2 and TRBJ2-1; 9 bases are shared with TRBD2. Germline-derived CDR1 and CDR2 are SNHLY and FYNNEI. This CDR3 comprises 12 residues. The CDR3 is CKASGGSDEQFF. CDR3 in DNA: TGTAAAGCGAGCGGGGGGAGCGATGAGCAGTTCTTC.

V usage is TRBV6-5 and J usage is TRBJ1-6; no definite D call. This CDR3 is built from 16 residues. The V and J ends lost 0 bases and 10 bases respectively, with 16 bases between them. Germline V gene data show CDR1 as MNHEY and CDR2 as SVGAGI. The CDR3 DNA reads TGTGCCAGCAGTTACTCGATAAAGACTCTTCGGTCACCCCTCCACTTT. Translating gives CASSYSIKTLRSPLHF.

The rearrangement joins TRBV6-1 to TRBJ2-2, with 7 bases that match TRBD2. The V segment lost 11 bases and the J segment 4 bases; nucleotides outside the gene matches: 4. CDR3 length equals 12 residues. Per the germline V gene, CDR1 is MNHNS and CDR2 is SASEGT. The CDR3 spells CAGRVVTGELFF. In DNA form, the CDR3 reads TGTGCCGGGAGGGTCGTCACCGGGGAGCTGTTTTTT.

This chain connects TRBV5-1 to TRBJ1-1, with unresolved D. V lost 5 bases, J lost 3 bases, and 11 bases lay in between. CDR1 and CDR2 from the germline V gene are SGHRS and YFSETQ. This CDR3 has 13 amino acids. The CDR3 spells CASRGAQDTEAFF. DNA of the CDR3: TGCGCCAGCAGGGGCGCTCAGGACACTGAAGCTTTCTTT.

The V gene is TRBV27, the J gene TRBJ1-1; no clear D gene. Germline-derived CDR1 and CDR2 are MNHEY and SMNVEV (reference sequence). With 5 bases removed from V and 4 bases from J, the gap between germline ends came to 14 bases. The CDR3 has 14 amino acids. The CDR3 nucleotides are TGTGCCAGCAGTCTCGGGCGGGCGAGCACTGAAGCTTTCTTT. Protein product: CASSLGRASTEAFF.

This chain links TRBV7-6 with TRBJ2-5; TRBD1 matches 11 bases. TRBJ2-7 explains the end of the DNA better; the J call may be wrong. This CDR3 has 14 residues. Germline loops: CDR1 SGHVS, CDR2 FNYEAQ. CDR3 DNA: TGTGCCAGCAGCTTGGACAGGGGGCCCTACGAGCAGTACTTC. It is translated as CASSLDRGPYEQYF.

The rearrangement uses TRBV4-1 and TRBJ1-6; a possible D gene is TRBD1 (6 bases). CDR3 length equals 13 residues. Germline values: CDR1 MGHRA, CDR2 YSYEKL. The V and J ends lost 4 bases and 10 bases respectively, with 11 bases between them. The CDR3, as DNA: TGCGCCAGCAGCCTTACAGGGAACTCACCCCTCCACTTT. Translating gives CASSLTGNSPLHF.

V and J are TRBV7-6 and TRBJ1-1; D gene uncertain. Germline V gene lookup returns CDR1 SGHVS and CDR2 FNYEAQ. The CDR3 has 11 amino acids. Trimming left V 10 bases short and J 6 bases short, with 12 bases between. This CDR3 is CATSNNAEAFF. CDR3 DNA: TGTGCCACCTCGAACAACGCTGAAGCTTTCTTT. Based on the CDR3 plus reference TRBV7-6 and TRBJ1-1, the full variable domain is GAGVSQSPRYKVTKRGQDVALRCDPISGHVSLYWYRQALGQGPEFLTYFNYEAQQDKSGLPNDRFSAERPEGSISTLTIQRTEQRDSAMYRCATSNNAEAFFGQGTRLTVV.

The chain joins TRBV5-1 to TRBJ1-5; 7 bases match TRBD1. CDR3 length: 16 residues. Germline CDR1 SGHRS, CDR2 YFSETQ. J lost 3 bases, V lost 0 bases, and 6 bases had no gene match. Written as DNA, the CDR3 is TGCGCCAGCAGCTTGGGCGGGACAGAATACAATCAGCCCCAGCATTTT. Protein product: CASSLGGTEYNQPQHF.

V gene TRBV9 combines with J gene TRBJ1-6; unclear D gene. The CDR3 length is 15 residues. The V end lost 0 bases, the J end lost 8 bases, and 12 bases lay between the germline ends. Germline CDR1 and CDR2: SGDLS and YYNGEE. DNA for the CDR3: TGTGCCAGCAGCGTAGGGGAGGGAAGAGATTCACCCCTCCACTTT. Its translation: CASSVGEGRDSPLHF.

This clone was detected a few times. One junction end does not reproduce the germline sequence, and a read error may be involved. The gene calls are TRBV11-2 and TRBJ1-1; 8 bases align to TRBD1. CDR1 is SGHAT, CDR2 FQNNGV, per germline. This CDR3 contains 15 residues. The CDR3 region has the DNA TGTGCCAGCAGCAGTTACAGGGGGGTGAATACTGAAGCTTTCTTT. Amino acids: CASSSYRGVNTEAFF. The full variable domain, completed using reference TRBV11-2 and TRBJ1-1, is EAGVAQSPRYKIIEKRQSVAFWCNPISGHATLYWYQQILGQGPKLLIQFQNNGVVDDSQLPKDRFSAERLKGVDSTLKIQPAKLEDSAVYLCASSSYRGVNTEAFFGQGTRLTVV.

In its sample, this clone ranks as medium-sized. The genes are TRBV4-3 and TRBJ2-7, with D maybe TRBD2 (7 bases). The CDR3 runs to 18 residues. V was clipped by 0 bases and J by 3 bases, with 21 bases between them. CDR1 is LGHNA, CDR2 YSLEER, per germline. The CDR3 loop is CASSQDHHGGLYFYEQYF. The CDR3, as DNA: TGCGCCAGCAGCCAAGATCATCACGGGGGGCTCTACTTCTACGAGCAGTACTTC.

V is TRBV6-5 and J is TRBJ1-1; D might be TRBD1 (6 bases). The ends were cut back, 8 bases at V and 3 bases at J, with 13 bases in the middle. The length of the CDR3 is 13 residues. Germline loops: CDR1 MNHEY, CDR2 SVGAGI. The CDR3 protein is CASRGGADTEAFF. CDR3 bases: TGTGCCAGCCGGGGGGGGGCCGACACTGAAGCTTTCTTT.